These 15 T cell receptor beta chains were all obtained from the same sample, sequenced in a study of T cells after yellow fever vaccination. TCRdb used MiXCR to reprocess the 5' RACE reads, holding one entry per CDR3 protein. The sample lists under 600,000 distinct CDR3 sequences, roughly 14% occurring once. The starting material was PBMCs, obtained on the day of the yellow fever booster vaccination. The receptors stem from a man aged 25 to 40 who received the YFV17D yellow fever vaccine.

The CDR3 here is CASSKSSREQYF. The CDR3 DNA reads as TGTGCCAGCAGCAAGAGCAGTCGCGAGCAGTACTTC. The chain employs TRBV12-3 or TRBV12-4 and TRBJ2-7, with D hard to call. There are 12 residues in the CDR3. Trimming took 6 bases from V and 6 from J, leaving 12 bases between them.

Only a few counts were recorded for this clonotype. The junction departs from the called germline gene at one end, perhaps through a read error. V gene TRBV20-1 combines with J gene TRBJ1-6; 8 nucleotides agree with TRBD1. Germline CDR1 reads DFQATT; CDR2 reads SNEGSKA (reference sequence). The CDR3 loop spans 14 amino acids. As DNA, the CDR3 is TGCAGTGCCCCAGGACAGGGTTATAGTTCACCCCTCCACTTT. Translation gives CSAPGQGYSSPLHF.

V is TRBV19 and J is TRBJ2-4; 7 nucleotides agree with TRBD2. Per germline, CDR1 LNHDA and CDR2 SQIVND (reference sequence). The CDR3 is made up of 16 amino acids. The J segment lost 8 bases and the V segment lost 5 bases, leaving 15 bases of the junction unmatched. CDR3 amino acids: CASSLQAGRALDIQYF. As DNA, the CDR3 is TGTGCCAGTAGTCTCCAGGCGGGGAGGGCACTAGACATTCAGTACTTC.

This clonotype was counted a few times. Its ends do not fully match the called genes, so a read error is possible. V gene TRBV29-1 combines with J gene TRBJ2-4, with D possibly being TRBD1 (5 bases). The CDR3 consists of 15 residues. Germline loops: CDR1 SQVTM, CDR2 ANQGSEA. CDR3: CSVEDDRIAKNTQYF. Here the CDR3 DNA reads TGCAGCGTTGAAGACGACAGAATAGCCAAAAACACTCAGTACTTC.

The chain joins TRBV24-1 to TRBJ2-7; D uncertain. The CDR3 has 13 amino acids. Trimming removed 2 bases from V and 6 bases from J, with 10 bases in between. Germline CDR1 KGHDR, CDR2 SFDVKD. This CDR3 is CATSDSLGSEQYF. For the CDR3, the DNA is TGTGCCACCAGTGATTCTCTTGGCAGCGAGCAGTACTTC.

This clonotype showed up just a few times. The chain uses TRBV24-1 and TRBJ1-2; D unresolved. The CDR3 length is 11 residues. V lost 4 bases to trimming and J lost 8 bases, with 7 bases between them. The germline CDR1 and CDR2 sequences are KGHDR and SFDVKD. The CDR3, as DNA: TGTGCCACCAGTGAGGGTTTCGGCTACACCTTC. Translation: CATSEGFGYTF.

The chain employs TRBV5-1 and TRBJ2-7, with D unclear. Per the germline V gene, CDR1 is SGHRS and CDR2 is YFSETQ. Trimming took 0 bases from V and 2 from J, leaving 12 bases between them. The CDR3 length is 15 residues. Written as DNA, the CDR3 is TGCGCCAGCAGCTTGGACTTCAGATCGGCCTACGAGCAGTACTTC. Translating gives CASSLDFRSAYEQYF.

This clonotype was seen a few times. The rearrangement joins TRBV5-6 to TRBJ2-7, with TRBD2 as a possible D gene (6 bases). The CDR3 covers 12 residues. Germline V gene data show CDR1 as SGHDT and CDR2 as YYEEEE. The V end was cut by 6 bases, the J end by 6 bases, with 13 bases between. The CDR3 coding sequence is TGTGCCAGCAACAAACGGGGAGGCGAGCAGTACTTC. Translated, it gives CASNKRGGEQYF.

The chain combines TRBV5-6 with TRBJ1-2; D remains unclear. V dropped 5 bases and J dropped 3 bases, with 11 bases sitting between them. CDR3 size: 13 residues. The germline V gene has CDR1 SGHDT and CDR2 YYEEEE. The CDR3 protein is CASRMRADYGYTF. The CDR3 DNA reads TGTGCCAGCAGGATGAGGGCTGACTATGGCTACACCTTC.

The DNA of the CDR3 is TGTGCCAGCCGGATGGGACTAGCGGGAGGAGGGGAGCAGTTCTTC. This codes for CASRMGLAGGGEQFF. The rearrangement uses TRBV7-2 and TRBJ2-1, with 15 bases fitting TRBD2. The J segment lost 10 bases and the V segment lost 8 bases, leaving 9 bases of the junction unmatched. Germline loops: CDR1 SGHTA, CDR2 FQGNSA. This CDR3 has 15 amino acids.

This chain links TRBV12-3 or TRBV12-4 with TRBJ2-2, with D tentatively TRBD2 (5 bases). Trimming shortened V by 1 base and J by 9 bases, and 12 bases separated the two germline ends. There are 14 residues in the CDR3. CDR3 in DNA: TGTGCCAGCAGTTTAGGGGGTGGAGGTCGGGAGCTGTTTTTT. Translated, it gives CASSLGGGGRELFF.

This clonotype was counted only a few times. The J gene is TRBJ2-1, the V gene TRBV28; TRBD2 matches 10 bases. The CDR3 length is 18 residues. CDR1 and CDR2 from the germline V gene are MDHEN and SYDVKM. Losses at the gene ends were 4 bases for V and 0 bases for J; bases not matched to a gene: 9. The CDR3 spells CASSYPLGLAVSYNEQFF. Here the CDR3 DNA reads TGTGCCAGCAGTTACCCTCTTGGACTAGCGGTCTCCTACAATGAGCAGTTCTTC.

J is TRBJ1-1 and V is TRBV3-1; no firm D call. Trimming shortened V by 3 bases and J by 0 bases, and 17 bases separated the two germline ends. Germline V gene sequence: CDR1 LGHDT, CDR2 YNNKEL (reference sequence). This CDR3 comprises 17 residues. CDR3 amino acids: CASSHPPTAAMNTEAFF. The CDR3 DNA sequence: TGTGCCAGCAGCCACCCCCCAACTGCGGCTATGAACACTGAAGCTTTCTTT.

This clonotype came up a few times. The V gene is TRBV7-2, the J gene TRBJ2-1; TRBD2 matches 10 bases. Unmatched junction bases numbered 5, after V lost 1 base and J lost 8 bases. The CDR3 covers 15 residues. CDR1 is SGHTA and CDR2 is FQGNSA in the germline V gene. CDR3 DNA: TGTGCCAGCAGCTTAGGACTAGCGGGTCTGGATGAGCAGTTCTTC. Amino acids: CASSLGLAGLDEQFF.

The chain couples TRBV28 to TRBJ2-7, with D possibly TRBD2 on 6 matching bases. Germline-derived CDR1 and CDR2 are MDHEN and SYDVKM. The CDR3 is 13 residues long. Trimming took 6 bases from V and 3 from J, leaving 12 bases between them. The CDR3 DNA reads TGTGCCAGCAGGATCGGGAGTCGCTACGAGCAGTACTTC. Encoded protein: CASRIGSRYEQYF.